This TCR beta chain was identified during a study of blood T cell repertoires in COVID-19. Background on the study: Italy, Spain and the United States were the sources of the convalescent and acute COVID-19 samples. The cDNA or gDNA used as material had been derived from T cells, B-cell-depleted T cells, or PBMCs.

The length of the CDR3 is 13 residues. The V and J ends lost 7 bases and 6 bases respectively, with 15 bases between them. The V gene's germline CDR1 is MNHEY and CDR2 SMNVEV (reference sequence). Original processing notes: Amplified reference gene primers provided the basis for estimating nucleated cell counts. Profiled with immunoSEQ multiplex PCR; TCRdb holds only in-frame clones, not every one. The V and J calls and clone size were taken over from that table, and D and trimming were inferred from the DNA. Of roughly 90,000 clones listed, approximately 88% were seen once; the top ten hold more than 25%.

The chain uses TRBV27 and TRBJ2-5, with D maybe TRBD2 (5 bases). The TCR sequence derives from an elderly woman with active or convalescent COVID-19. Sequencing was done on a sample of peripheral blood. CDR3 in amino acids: CASKPGMSKTQYF. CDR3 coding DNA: TGTGCCAGCAAGCCGGGGATGTCAAAGACCCAGTACTTC.